This T cell receptor (beta chain) is from a study of blood T cell repertoires in COVID-19. Study-wide background: Italy, Spain and the United States were the sources of the convalescent and acute COVID-19 samples. Sample material is recorded as cDNA or gDNA derived from T cells, B-cell-depleted T cells, or PBMCs.

Using immunoSEQ multiplex PCR, the repertoire was profiled, and TCRdb retains in-frame clones only, with some absent. The sample gives approximately 300,000 clones, around 90% of which show up once; over 2% is in the top ten. The germline V gene encodes CDR1 SEHNR and CDR2 FQNEAQ (reference sequence). V shed 4 bases and J 4 bases; nucleotides not matched to a gene: 17. This CDR3 has 19 residues. The chain combines TRBV7-9 with TRBJ1-3; TRBD1 agrees at 9 bases. The sample comprised peripheral blood. This TCR was recovered from a woman in her forties or fifties who had recovered from COVID-19. The CDR3, as DNA: TGTGCCAGCAGCTCCGCTCGGTGGACAGGGGTAATCAAGGGAAACACCATATATTTT. Its translation: CASSSARWTGVIKGNTIYF.